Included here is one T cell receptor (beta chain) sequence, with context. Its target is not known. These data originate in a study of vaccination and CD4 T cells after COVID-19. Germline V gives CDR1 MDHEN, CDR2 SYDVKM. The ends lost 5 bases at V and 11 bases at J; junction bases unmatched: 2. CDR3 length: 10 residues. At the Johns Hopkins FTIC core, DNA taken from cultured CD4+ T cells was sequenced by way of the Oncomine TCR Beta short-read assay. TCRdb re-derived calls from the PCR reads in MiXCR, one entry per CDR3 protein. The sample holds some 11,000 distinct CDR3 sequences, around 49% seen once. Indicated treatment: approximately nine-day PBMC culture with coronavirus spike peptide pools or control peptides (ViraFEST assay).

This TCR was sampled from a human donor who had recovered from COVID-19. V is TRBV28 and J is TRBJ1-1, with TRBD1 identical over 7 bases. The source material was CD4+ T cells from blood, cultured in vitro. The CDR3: CASSDRVAFF. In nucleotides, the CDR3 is TGTGCCAGCAGTGACAGGGTGGCTTTCTTT. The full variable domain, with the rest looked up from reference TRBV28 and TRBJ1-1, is DVKVTQSSRYLVKRTGEKVFLECVQDMDHENMFWYRQDPGLGLRLIYFSYDVKMKEKGDIPEGYSVSREKKERFSLILESASTNQTSMYLCASSDRVAFFGQGTRLTVV.